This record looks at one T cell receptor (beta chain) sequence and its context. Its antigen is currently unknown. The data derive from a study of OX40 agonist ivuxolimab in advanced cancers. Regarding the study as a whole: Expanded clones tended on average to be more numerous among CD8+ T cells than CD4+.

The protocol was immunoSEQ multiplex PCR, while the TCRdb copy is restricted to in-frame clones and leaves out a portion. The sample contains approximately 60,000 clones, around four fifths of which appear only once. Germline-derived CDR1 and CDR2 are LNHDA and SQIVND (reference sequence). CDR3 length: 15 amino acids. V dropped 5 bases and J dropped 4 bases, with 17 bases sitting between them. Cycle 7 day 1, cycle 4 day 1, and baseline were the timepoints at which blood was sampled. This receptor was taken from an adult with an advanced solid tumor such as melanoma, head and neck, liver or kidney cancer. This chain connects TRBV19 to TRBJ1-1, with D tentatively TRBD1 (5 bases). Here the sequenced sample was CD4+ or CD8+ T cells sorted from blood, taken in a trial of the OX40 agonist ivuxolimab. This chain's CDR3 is CASSPDKRGVTEAFF. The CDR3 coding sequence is TGTGCCAGTAGTCCCGACAAAAGGGGAGTCACTGAAGCTTTCTTT.